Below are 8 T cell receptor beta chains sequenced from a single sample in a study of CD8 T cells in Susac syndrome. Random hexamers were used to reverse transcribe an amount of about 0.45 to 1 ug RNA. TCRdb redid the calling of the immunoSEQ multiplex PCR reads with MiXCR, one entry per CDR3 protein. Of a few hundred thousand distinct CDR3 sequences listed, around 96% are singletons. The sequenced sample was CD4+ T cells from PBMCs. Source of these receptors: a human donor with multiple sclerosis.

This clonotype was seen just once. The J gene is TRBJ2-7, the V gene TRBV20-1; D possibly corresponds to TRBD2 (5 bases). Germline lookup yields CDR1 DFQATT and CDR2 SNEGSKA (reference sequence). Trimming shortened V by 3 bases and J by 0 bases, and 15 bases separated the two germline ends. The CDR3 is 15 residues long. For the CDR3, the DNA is TGCAGTGCTAGTTCCCCTAGCCAGAGCTCCTACGAGCAGTACTTC. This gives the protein CSASSPSQSSYEQYF.

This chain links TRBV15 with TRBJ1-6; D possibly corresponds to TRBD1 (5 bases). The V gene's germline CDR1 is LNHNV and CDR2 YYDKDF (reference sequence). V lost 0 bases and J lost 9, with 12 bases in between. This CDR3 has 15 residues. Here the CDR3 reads CATSRETVGTSPLHF. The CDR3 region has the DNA TGTGCCACCAGCAGAGAGACAGTTGGGACTTCACCCCTCCACTTT.

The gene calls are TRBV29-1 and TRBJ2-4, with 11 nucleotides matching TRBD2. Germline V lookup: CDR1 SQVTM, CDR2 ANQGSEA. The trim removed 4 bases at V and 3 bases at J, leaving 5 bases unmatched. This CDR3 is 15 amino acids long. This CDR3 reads CSVAWTSGHKNIQYF. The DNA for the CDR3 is TGCAGCGTTGCCTGGACTAGCGGGCACAAAAACATTCAGTACTTC.

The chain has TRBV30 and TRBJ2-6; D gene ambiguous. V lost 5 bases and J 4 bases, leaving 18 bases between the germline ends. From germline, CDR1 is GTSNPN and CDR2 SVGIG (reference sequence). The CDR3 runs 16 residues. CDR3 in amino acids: CAWDKDGSTGANVLTF. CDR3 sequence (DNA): TGTGCCTGGGACAAAGACGGCAGTACCGGGGCCAACGTCCTGACTTTC.

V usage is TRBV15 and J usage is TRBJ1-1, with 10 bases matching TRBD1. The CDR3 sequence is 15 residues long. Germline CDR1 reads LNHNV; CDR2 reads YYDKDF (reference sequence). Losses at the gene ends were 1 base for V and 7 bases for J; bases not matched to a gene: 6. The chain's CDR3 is CATSRVDRGLDEAFF. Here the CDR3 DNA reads TGTGCCACCAGCAGAGTCGACAGGGGGCTTGATGAAGCTTTCTTT.

In DNA form, the CDR3 reads TGTGCCAGCAGCCAGGGGACCTCTGGAAACACCATATATTTT. Translating it yields CASSQGTSGNTIYF. The chain employs TRBV3-1 and TRBJ1-3, with D possibly TRBD1 on 5 matching bases. The V end lost 3 bases, the J end lost 0 bases, and 6 bases lay between the germline ends. CDR3 size: 14 residues. Germline-derived CDR1 and CDR2 are LGHDT and YNNKEL (reference sequence).

The CDR3 spells CSARPRGGYTF. In DNA form, the CDR3 reads TGCAGTGCTAGACCCCGTGGAGGCTACACCTTC. V and J are TRBV20-1 and TRBJ1-2; D unresolved. The germline V and J ends were trimmed by 2 bases and 8 bases, with 9 bases remaining between them. This CDR3 region has 11 residues. Germline V CDR1 and CDR2: DFQATT, SNEGSKA (reference sequence).

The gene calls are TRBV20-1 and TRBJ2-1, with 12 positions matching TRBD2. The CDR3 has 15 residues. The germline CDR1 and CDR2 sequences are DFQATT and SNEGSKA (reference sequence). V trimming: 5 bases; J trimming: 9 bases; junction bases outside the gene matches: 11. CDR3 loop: CSAGGETSGSLEQFF. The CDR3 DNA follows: TGCAGTGCTGGGGGGGAGACTAGCGGGAGTCTTGAGCAGTTCTTC.